A selection of T cell receptor beta chains follows, all from one sample in a study of T cell changes during pregnancy in multiple sclerosis. Assay used: immunoSEQ multiplex PCR; TCRdb lists only in-frame clones, some missing. The sample holds about 49,000 clones, nearly 90% seen once. The source material was peripheral blood, sampled after pregnancy. The source is a female donor in good health, enrolled as a control in a pregnancy study. Both conserved end residues are part of each CDR3. The D gene is left open where the match is weak. Clone sizes are given selectively: once, few, many, or a class where the clone is expanded.

>TRBV6-1|TRBJ2-1|once|NA
TGTGCCACACACCGGGGATCCCCGAATGAGCAGTTCTTC
CATHRGSPNEQFF
>TRBV9|TRBJ1-2|NA|NA
TGTGCCAGCAGCGTAGGGGGGCGGATTAACTATGGCTACACCTTC
CASSVGGRINYGYTF
>TRBV2|TRBJ2-1|NA|NA
TGTGCCAGCAAAAAAGGGAGGGGGAAGGAGCAGTTCTTC
CASKKGRGKEQFF
>TRBV4-3|TRBJ1-1|once|TRBD1
TGCGCCAGCAGCCAAGGACAGGGGCCAACTGAAGCTTTCTTT
CASSQGQGPTEAFF
>TRBV10-2|TRBJ2-7|NA|NA
TGCGCCAGCAGTGAGTGGGAGAGGGTCTACGAGCAGTACTTC
CASSEWERVYEQYF
>TRBV27|TRBJ1-2|NA|TRBD1
TGTGCCAGCAGTCCGGACAGGGACGGCTACACCTTC
CASSPDRDGYTF
>TRBV18|TRBJ1-5|NA|NA
TGTGCCAGCTCACCAGGGCGGGGAGCCAATCAGCCCCAGCATTTT
CASSPGRGANQPQHF
>TRBV6-5|TRBJ1-5|NA|NA
TGTGCCAGCAGTTACTCCTGGGCAGTTAATCAGCCCCAGCATTTT
CASSYSWAVNQPQHF
>TRBV6-1|TRBJ2-1|few|NA
TGTGCCAGCAGTGAAGCTGAGAGAAATGAGCAGTTCTTC
CASSEAERNEQFF
>TRBV9|TRBJ2-1|NA|TRBD2
TGTGCCAGCAGCCCTCGGACTAGCGGGGTGGGTGAGCAGTTCTTC
CASSPRTSGVGEQFF
>TRBV21-1|TRBJ1-5|NA|NA
TGTGCCAGCAGAGAGGGGGAGAAGCAGCCCCAGCATTTT
CASREGEKQPQHF
>TRBV6-1|TRBJ1-1|NA|TRBD1
TGTGCCAGCAGCCGGGACAGAAACACTGAAGCTTTCTTT
CASSRDRNTEAFF
>TRBV5-1|TRBJ1-2|NA|NA
TGCGCCAGCAGCCCAGGCGGGGGGTATGGCTACACCTTC
CASSPGGGYGYTF
>TRBV9|TRBJ1-1|few|TRBD1
TGTGCCAGCAGCGTAGCAGGGGGTAGCTTGAACACTGAAGCTTTCTTT
CASSVAGGSLNTEAFF
>TRBV7-2|TRBJ2-5|NA|NA
TGTGCCAGCAGCTTAGACGGGATGGAGACCCAGTACTTC
CASSLDGMETQYF
>TRBV13|TRBJ2-2|NA|NA
TGTGCCAGCAGCTTCACCGGGACTTCGAACACCGGTGAGCTGTTTTTT
CASSFTGTSNTGELFF
>TRBV19|TRBJ2-1|NA|TRBD2
TGTGCCGCCGGACTAGCGGGGTACAATGAGCAGTTCTTC
CAAGLAGYNEQFF
>TRBV27|TRBJ2-1|NA|TRBD2
TGTGCCAGCAGTTTGGTCCGGGCGGGAGGATTTGATGAGCAGTTCTTC
CASSLVRAGGFDEQFF
>TRBV6-5|TRBJ2-2|NA|NA
TGTGCCAGCAGTTACCGGGGAAGGGCCGGGGAGCTGTTTTTT
CASSYRGRAGELFF
>TRBV18|TRBJ1-5|NA|NA
TGTGCCAGCTCACCACTCTCGGGACAGCCCCAGCATTTT
CASSPLSGQPQHF
>TRBV6-5|TRBJ2-5|NA|TRBD2
TGTGCCAGCAGTTATGGGGCTAGCGGGCGGGAGACCCAGTACTTC
CASSYGASGRETQYF